The sequence of this T cell receptor (beta chain) was determined in a study of T cells expressing NK-cell markers. For the study at large: Seven sequenced donors out of eight were HCMV-seropositive, one seronegative.

Making the TCR beta cDNA relied on 5'RACE template switching with UMIs. TCRdb reprocessed the 5' RACE reads, keeping one entry per CDR3 protein, no DNA. The sample spans almost 450,000 distinct CDR3 sequences; the ten largest clones claim 7.3%. Per germline, CDR1 SGHRS and CDR2 YFSETQ. This CDR3 comprises 15 residues. Specimen: blood T cells: a sorted CD56 or NKG2C T cell subset, CD4+ or CD8+ T cells, or bulk PBMC T cells (not recorded which). The chain is built from TRBV5-1 and TRBJ1-2. The receptor's source is a woman between 18 and 69 years old in good health. The CDR3 sequence: CASSLSTDPNYGYTF.